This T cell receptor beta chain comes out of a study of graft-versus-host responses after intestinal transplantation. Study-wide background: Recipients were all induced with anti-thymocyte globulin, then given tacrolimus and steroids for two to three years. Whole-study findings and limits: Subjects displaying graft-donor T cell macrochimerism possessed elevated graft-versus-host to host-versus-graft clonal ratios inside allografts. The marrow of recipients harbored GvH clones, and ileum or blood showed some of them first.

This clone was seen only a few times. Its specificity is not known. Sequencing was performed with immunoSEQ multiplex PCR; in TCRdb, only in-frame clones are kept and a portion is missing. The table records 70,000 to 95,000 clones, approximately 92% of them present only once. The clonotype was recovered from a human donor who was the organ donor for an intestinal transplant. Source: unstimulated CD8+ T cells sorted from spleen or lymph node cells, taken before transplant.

Here the CDR3 reads CASSQEGSGNTEAFF. The DNA of the CDR3 is TGCGCCAGCAGCCAAGAGGGTTCAGGGAACACTGAAGCTTTCTTT. V and J are TRBV4-1 and TRBJ1-1; D not certain. CDR3 length equals 15 residues. Per germline, CDR1 MGHRA and CDR2 YSYEKL. Trimming cost V 0 bases and J 1 base, with 9 bases left between them.